The TCR beta chain described here comes from a study of blood T cell repertoires in COVID-19. As for the study in general: The study drew acute and convalescent COVID-19 samples from the United States, Italy and Spain.

Repertoires were generated with immunoSEQ multiplex PCR, while TCRdb's copy carries only in-frame clones and drops some. Found here are 30,000 or so clones, almost 90% of them singletons; the top ten hold less than 30%. Germline assignment: CDR1 GTSNPN and CDR2 SVGIG (reference sequence). The ends lost 0 bases at V and 6 bases at J; junction bases unmatched: 5. The CDR3 runs to 14 residues. This chain uses TRBV30 with TRBJ1-5; the match to TRBD1 covers 7 bases. The sequence was obtained from a human donor in a cohort sampled during active COVID-19. Material: peripheral blood. CDR3 region: CAWSVGGGSQPQHF. Here the CDR3 DNA reads TGTGCCTGGAGTGTAGGAGGGGGCAGTCAGCCCCAGCATTTT.